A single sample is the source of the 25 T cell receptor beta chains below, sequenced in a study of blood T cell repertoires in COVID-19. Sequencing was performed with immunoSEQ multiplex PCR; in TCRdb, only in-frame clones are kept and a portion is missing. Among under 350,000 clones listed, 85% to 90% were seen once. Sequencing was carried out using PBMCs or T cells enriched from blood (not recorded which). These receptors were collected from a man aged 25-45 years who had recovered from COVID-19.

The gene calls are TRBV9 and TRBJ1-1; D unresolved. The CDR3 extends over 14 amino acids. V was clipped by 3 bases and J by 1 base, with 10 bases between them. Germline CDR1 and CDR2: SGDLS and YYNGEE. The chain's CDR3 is CASSGGWTNTEAFF. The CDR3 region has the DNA TGTGCCAGCAGCGGAGGGTGGACGAACACTGAAGCTTTCTTT.

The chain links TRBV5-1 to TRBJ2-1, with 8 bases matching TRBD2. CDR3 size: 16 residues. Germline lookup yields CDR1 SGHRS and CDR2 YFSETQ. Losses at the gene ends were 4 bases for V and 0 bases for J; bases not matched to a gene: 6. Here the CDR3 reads CASSPTSGSSYNEQFF. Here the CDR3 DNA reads TGCGCCAGCAGCCCCACTAGCGGAAGCTCCTACAATGAGCAGTTCTTC.

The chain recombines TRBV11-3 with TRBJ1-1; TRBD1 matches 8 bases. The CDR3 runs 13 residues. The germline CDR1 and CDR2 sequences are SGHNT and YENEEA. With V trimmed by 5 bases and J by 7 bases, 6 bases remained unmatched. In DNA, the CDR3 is TGTGCCAGCAGCGAGCCGGGACAGGATGAAGCTTTCTTT. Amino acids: CASSEPGQDEAFF.

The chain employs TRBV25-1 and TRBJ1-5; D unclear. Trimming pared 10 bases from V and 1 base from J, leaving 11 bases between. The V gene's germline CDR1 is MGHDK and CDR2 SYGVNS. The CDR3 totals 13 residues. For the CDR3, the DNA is TGTGCCATCATGTGGCGGAGCAATCAGCCCCAGCATTTT. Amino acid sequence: CAIMWRSNQPQHF.

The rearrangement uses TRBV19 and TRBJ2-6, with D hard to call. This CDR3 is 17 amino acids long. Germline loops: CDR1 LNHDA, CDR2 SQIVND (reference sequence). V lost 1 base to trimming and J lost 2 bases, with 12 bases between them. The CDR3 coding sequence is TGTGCCAGTAGTATAGGACTTACCGCCGCTGGGGCCAACGTCCTGACTTTC. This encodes CASSIGLTAAGANVLTF.

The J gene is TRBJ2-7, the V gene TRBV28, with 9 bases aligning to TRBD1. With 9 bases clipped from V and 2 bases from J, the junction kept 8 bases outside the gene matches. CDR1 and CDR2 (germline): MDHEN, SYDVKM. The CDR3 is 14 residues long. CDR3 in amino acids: CASRPGTGTYEQYF. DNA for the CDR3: TGTGCCAGTCGCCCCGGGACAGGGACCTACGAGCAGTACTTC.

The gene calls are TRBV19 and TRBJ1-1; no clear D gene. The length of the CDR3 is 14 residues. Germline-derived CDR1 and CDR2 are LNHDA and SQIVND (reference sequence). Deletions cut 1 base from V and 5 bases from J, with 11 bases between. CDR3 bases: TGTGCCAGTAGTATAGGTGGAGGTCGGACTGAAGCTTTCTTT. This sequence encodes CASSIGGGRTEAFF.

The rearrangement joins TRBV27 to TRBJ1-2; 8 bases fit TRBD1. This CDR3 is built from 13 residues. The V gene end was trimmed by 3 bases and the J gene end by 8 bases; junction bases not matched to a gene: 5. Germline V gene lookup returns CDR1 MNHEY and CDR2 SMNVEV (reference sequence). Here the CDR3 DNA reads TGTGCCAGCAGTTTCTCAGGGGGCGCAGGCTACACCTTC. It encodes CASSFSGGAGYTF.

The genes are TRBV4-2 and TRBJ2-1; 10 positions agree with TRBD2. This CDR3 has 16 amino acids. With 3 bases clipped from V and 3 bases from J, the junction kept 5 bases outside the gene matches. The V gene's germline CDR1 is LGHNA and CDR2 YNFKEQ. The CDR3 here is CASSHQSGRVYNEQFF. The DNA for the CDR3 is TGTGCCAGCAGCCATCAGAGCGGGAGGGTCTACAATGAGCAGTTCTTC.

For the CDR3, the DNA is TGTGCCAGCAGCGGCCGGGAGGGGGCCCCTGGCGTGGATGAGCAGTTCTTC. Its translation: CASSGREGAPGVDEQFF. The rearrangement links TRBV11-3 to TRBJ2-1; D possibly corresponds to TRBD2 (8 bases). The CDR3 has 17 residues. The germline gives CDR1 SGHNT, CDR2 YENEEA. V dropped 5 bases and J dropped 8 bases, with 25 bases sitting between them. Filled out from reference TRBV11-3 and TRBJ2-1, the complete variable domain reads EAGVVQSPRYKIIEKKQPVAFWCNPISGHNTLYWYLQNLGQGPELLIRYENEEAVDDSQLPKDRFSAERLKGVDSTLKIQPAELGDSAVYLCASSGREGAPGVDEQFFGPGTRLTVL.

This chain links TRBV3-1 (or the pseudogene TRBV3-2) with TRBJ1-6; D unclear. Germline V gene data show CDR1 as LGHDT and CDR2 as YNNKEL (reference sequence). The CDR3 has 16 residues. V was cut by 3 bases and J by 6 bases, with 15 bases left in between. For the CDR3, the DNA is TGTGCCAGCAGCCAGCGTGGAGAGGGCAGTAATTCACCCCTCCACTTT. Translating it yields CASSQRGEGSNSPLHF.

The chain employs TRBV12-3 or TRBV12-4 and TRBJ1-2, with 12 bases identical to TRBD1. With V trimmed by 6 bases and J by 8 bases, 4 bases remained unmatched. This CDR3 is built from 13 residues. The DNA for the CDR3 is TGTGCCAGCAGGGGACAGGGGGCGTTCGGCTACACCTTC. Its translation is CASRGQGAFGYTF.

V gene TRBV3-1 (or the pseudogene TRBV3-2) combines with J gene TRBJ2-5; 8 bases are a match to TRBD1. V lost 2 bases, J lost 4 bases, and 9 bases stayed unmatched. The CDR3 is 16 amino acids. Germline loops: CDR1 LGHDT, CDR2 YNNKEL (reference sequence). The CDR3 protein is CASSQIGTGLGETQYF. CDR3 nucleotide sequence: TGTGCCAGCAGCCAAATTGGGACAGGTTTGGGAGAGACCCAGTACTTC.

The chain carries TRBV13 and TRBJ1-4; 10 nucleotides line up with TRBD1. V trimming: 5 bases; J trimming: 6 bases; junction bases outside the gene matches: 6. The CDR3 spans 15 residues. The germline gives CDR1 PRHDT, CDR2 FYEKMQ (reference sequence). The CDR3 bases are TGTGCCAGCAGCGACCGGGACAGGGGTTATGAAAAACTGTTTTTT. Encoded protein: CASSDRDRGYEKLFF. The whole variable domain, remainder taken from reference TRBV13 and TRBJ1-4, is AAGVIQSPRHLIKEKRETATLKCYPIPRHDTVYWYQQGPGQDPQFLISFYEKMQSDKGSIPDRFSAQQFSDYHSELNMSSLELGDSALYFCASSDRDRGYEKLFFGSGTQLSVL.

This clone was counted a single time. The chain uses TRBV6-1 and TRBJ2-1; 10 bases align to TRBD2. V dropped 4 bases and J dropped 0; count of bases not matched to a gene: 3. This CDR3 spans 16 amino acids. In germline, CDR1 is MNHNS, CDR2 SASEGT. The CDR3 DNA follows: TGTGCCAGCAGTGGGCGACTAGCGGGCTCCTACAATGAGCAGTTCTTC. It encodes CASSGRLAGSYNEQFF.

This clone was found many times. CDR3 residues: CASSQDRRQGSNQPQHF. In DNA, the CDR3 is TGCGCCAGCAGCCAAGATAGGAGACAGGGGTCCAATCAGCCCCAGCATTTT. The gene calls are TRBV4-1 and TRBJ1-5, with 8 bases aligning to TRBD1. J gave up 3 bases and V 0 bases, and 7 bases lay outside the gene matches. The germline CDR1 and CDR2 sequences are MGHRA and YSYEKL. The CDR3 consists of 17 residues.

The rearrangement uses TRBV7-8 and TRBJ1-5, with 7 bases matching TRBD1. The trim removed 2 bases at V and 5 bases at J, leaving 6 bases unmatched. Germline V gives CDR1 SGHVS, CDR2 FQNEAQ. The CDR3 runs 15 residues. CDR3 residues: CASSLRQGVDQPQHF. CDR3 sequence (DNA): TGTGCCAGCAGCTTAAGGCAGGGGGTGGATCAGCCCCAGCATTTT.

The CDR3 DNA sequence: TGTGCCAGCAGTTCTCCGGGACAGCAATCTGCGACCCAGTACTTC. Amino acids: CASSSPGQQSATQYF. The V call is TRBV28, the J call TRBJ2-5, with 7 bases aligning to TRBD1. The ends lost 4 bases at V and 7 bases at J; junction bases unmatched: 12. CDR1 and CDR2 (germline): MDHEN, SYDVKM. The CDR3 totals 15 residues. Full variable domain (missing parts from reference TRBV28 and TRBJ2-5): DVKVTQSSRYLVKRTGEKVFLECVQDMDHENMFWYRQDPGLGLRLIYFSYDVKMKEKGDIPEGYSVSREKKERFSLILESASTNQTSMYLCASSSPGQQSATQYFGPGTRLLVL.

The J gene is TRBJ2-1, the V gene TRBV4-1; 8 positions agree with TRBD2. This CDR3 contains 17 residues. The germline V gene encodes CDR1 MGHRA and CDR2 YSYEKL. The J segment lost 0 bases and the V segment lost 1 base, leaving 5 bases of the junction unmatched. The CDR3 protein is CASSQVGGGISYNEQFF. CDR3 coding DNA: TGCGCCAGCAGCCAAGTGGGCGGGGGGATCTCCTACAATGAGCAGTTCTTC.

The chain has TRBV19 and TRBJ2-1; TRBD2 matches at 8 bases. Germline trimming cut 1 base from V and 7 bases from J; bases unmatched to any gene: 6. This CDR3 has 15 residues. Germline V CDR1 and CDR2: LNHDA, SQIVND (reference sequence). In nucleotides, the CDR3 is TGTGCCAGTAGTATAGGCGGGGGGCCGGTAAATGAGCAGTTCTTC. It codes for CASSIGGGPVNEQFF. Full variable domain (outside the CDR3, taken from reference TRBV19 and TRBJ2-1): DGGITQSPKYLFRKEGQNVTLSCEQNLNHDAMYWYRQDPGQGLRLIYYSQIVNDFQKGDIAEGYSVSREKKESFPLTVTSAQKNPTAFYLCASSIGGGPVNEQFFGPGTRLTVL.

The DNA of the CDR3 is TGCGCCAGCAGCTTGGCCGGACCCGCTGGACAGGGGGCCTTTTATAATGGCTACACCTTC. Encoded protein: CASSLAGPAGQGAFYNGYTF. The chain couples TRBV5-1 to TRBJ1-2; 11 bases are a match to TRBD1. The V and J ends lost 0 bases and 6 bases, in that order; junction bases with no gene match: 19. This CDR3 is 20 amino acids long. Germline values: CDR1 SGHRS, CDR2 YFSETQ.

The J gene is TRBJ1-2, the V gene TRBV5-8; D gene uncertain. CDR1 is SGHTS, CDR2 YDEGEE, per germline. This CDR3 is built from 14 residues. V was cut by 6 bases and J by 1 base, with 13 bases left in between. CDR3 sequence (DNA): TGTGCCAGCACCCGTGCGGGGATTAACTATGGCTACACCTTC. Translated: CASTRAGINYGYTF.

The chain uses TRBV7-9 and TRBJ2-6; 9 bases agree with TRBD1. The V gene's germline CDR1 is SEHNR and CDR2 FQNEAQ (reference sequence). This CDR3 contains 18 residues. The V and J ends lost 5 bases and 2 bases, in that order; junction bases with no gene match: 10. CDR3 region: CASSPGTGLSAGANVLTF. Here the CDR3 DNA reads TGTGCCAGCAGCCCGGGGACAGGGTTGAGCGCTGGGGCCAACGTCCTGACTTTC.

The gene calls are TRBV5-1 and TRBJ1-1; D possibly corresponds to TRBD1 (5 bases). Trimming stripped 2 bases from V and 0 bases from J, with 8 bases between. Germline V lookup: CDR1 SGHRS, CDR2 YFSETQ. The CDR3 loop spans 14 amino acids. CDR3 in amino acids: CASSLGVMNTEAFF. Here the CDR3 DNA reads TGCGCCAGCAGCTTAGGGGTTATGAACACTGAAGCTTTCTTT.

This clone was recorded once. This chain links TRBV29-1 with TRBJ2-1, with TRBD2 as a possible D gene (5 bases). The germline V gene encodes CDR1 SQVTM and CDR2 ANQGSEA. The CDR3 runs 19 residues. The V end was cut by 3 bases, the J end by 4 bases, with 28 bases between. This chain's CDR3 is CSVDEGPGLSPSGYNEQFF. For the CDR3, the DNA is TGCAGCGTTGATGAGGGCCCCGGCTTAAGCCCCAGCGGATACAATGAGCAGTTCTTC.